This TCR beta chain stems from a study of blood T cell repertoires in COVID-19. This clone was recorded a few times. TCRdb keeps only in-frame clones here, not all; method: immunoSEQ multiplex PCR. Of approximately 330,000 clones in the sample, about 86% were seen once. This CDR3 comprises 11 residues. Germline CDR1 reads SQVTM; CDR2 reads ANQGSEA. Trimming cost V 3 bases and J 2 bases, with 4 bases left between them. Specimen: PBMCs or T cells enriched from blood (not recorded which). The sequence came from a woman aged 40 to 49 with acute COVID-19. V usage is TRBV29-1 and J usage is TRBJ1-2; D not certain. CDR3 in amino acids: CSVDTNYGYTF. The CDR3 DNA follows: TGCAGCGTTGATACAAACTATGGCTACACCTTC.